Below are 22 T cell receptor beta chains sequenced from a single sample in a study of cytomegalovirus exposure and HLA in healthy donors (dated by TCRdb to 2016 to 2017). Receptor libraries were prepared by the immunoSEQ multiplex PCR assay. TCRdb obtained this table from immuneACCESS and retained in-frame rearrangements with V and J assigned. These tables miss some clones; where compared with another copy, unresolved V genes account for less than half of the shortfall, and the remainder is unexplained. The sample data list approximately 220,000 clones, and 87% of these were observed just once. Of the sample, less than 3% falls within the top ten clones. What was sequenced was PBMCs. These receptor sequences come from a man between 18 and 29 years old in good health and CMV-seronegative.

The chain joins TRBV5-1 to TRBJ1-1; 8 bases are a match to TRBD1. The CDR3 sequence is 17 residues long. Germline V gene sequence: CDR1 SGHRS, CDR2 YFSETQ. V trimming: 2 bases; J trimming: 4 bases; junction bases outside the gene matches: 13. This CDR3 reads CASSFRQGLVNGTEAFF. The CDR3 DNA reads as TGCGCCAGCAGCTTTCGACAGGGGCTGGTGAATGGCACTGAAGCTTTCTTT.

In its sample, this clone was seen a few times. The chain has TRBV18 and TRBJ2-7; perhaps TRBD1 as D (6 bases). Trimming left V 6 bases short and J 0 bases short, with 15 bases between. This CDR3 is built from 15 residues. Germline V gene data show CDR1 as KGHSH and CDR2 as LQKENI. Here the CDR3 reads CASSLGQSSSYEQYF. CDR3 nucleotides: TGTGCCAGCTCGCTTGGACAGTCCAGCTCCTACGAGCAGTACTTC.

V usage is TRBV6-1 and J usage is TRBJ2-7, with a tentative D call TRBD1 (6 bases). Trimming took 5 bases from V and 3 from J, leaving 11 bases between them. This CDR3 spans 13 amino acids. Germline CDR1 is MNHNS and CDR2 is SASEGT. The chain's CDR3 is CASSFGQIYEQYF. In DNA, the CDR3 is TGTGCCAGCAGTTTCGGACAGATCTACGAGCAGTACTTC.

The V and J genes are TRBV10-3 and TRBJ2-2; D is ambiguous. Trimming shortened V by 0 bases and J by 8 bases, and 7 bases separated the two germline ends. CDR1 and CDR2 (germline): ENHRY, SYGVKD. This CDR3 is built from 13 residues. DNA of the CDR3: TGTGCCATCAGTGAGTCGACTTTGGGGGAGCTGTTTTTT. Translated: CAISESTLGELFF.

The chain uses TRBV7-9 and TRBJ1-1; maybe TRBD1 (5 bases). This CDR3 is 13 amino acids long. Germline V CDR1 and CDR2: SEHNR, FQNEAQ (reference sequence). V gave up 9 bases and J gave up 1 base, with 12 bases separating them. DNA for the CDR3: TGTGCCAGTCGGGGGACTCCGAACACTGAAGCTTTCTTT. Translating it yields CASRGTPNTEAFF. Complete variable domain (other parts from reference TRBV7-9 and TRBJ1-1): DTGVSQNPRHKITKRGQNVTFRCDPISEHNRLYWYRQTLGQGPEFLTYFQNEAQLEKSRLLSDRFSAERPKGSFSTLEIQRTEQGDSAMYLCASRGTPNTEAFFGQGTRLTVV.

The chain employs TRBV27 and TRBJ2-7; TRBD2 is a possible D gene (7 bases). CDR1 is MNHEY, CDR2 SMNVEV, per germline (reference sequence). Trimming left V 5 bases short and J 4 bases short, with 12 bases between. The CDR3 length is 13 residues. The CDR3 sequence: CASSPRGGYEQYF. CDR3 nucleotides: TGTGCCAGCAGTCCTAGGGGGGGGTACGAGCAGTACTTC.

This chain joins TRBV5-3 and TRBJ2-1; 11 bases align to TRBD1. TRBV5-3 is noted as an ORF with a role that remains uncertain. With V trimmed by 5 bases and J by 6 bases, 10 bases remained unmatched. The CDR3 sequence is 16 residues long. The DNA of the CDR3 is TGTGCCAGAAGTTACTTTTCCGGGACAGGGGGCAATGAGCAGTTCTTC. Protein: CARSYFSGTGGNEQFF.

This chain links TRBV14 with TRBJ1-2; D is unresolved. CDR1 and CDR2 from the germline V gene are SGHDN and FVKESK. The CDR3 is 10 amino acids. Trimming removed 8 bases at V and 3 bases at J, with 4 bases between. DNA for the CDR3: TGTGCCAGCGGAGACTATGGCTACACCTTC. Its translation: CASGDYGYTF.

In nucleotides, the CDR3 is TGTGCCAGCACCCTAACAGGGGGCGAAGCTTTCTTT. Translating gives CASTLTGGEAFF. The chain combines TRBV6-5 with TRBJ1-1; the match to TRBD1 covers 9 bases. This CDR3 comprises 12 residues. CDR1 MNHEY and CDR2 SVGAGI come from the germline V gene. The V segment lost 7 bases and the J segment 8 bases; nucleotides outside the gene matches: 5.

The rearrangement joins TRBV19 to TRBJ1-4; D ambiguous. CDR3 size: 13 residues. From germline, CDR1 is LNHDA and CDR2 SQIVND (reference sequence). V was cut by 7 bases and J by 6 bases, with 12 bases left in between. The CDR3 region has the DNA TGTGCCAGTAAAGTGAGGCAGTATGAAAAACTGTTTTTT. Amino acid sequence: CASKVRQYEKLFF.

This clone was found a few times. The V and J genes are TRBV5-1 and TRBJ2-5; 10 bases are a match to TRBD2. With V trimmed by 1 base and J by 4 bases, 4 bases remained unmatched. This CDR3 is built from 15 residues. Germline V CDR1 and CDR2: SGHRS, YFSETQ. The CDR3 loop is CASSLIAGGTETQYF. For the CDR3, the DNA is TGCGCCAGCAGCTTGATAGCGGGGGGTACAGAGACCCAGTACTTC.

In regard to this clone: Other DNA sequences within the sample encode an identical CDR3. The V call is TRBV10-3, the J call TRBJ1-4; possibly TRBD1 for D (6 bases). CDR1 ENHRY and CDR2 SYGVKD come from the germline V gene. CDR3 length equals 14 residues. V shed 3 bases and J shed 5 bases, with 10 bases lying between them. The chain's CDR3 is CAISEQGGNEKLFF. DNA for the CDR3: TGTGCCATCAGTGAACAGGGAGGGAATGAAAAACTGTTTTTT.

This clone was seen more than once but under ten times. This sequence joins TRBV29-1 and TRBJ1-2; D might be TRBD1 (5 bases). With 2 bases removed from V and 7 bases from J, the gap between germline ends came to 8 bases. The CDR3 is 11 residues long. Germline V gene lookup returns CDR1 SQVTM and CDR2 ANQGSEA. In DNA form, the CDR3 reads TGCAGCGTTGAAAGTGACAGTGGCTACACCTTC. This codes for CSVESDSGYTF.

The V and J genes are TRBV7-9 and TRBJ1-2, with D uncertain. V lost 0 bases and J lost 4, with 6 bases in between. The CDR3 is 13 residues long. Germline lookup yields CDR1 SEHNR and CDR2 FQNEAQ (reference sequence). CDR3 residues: CASSLAAVYGYTF. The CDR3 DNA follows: TGTGCCAGCAGCTTAGCGGCAGTCTATGGCTACACCTTC.

This CDR3 reads CASSSTGQGDYNEQFF. CDR3 bases: TGTGCCAGCAGTTCAACAGGCCAAGGGGATTACAATGAGCAGTTCTTC. This chain links TRBV7-8 with TRBJ2-1; D perhaps matches TRBD1 (5 bases). The ends were cut back, 6 bases at V and 4 bases at J, with 19 bases in the middle. Germline V CDR1 and CDR2: SGHVS, FQNEAQ. The CDR3 totals 16 residues.

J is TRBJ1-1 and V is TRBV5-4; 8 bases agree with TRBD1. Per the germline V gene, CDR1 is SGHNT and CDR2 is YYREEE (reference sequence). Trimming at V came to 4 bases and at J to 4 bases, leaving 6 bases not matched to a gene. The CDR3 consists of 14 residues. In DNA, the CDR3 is TGTGCCAGCAGCACTGGACAGGGTGGCACTGAAGCTTTCTTT. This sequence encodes CASSTGQGGTEAFF.

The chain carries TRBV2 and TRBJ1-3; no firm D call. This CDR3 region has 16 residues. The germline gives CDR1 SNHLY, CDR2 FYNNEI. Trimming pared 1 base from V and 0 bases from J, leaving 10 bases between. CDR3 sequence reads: CASSEGGPFSGNTIYF. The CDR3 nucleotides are TGTGCCAGCAGTGAAGGAGGGCCGTTCTCTGGAAACACCATATATTTT.

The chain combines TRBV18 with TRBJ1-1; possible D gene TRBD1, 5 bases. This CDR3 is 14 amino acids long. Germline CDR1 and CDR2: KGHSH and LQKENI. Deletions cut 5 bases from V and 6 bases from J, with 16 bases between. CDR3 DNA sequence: TGTGCCAGCTCAGCGCACGGGGGGAGGGCTGAAGCTTTCTTT. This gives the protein CASSAHGGRAEAFF. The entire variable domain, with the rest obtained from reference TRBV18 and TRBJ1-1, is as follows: NAGVMQNPRHLVRRRGQEARLRCSPMKGHSHVYWYRQLPEEGLKFMVYLQKENIIDESGMPKERFSAEFPKEGPSILRIQQVVRGDSAAYFCASSAHGGRAEAFFGQGTRLTVV.

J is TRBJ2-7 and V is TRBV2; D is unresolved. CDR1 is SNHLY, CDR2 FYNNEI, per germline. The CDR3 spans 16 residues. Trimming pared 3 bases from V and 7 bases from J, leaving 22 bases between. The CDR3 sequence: CASSDFSYSLYVEQYF. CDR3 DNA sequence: TGTGCCAGCAGTGATTTTTCTTACAGCTTATACGTGGAGCAGTACTTC. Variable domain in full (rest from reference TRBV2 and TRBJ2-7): EPEVTQTPSHQVTQMGQEVILRCVPISNHLYFYWYRQILGQKVEFLVSFYNNEISEKSEIFDDQFSVERPDGSNFTLKIRSTKLEDSAMYFCASSDFSYSLYVEQYFGPGTRLTVT.

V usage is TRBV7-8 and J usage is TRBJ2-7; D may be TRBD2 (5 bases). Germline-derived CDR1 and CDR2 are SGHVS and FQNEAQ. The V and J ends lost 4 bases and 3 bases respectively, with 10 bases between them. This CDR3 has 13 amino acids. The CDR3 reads CASSSGLYYEQYF. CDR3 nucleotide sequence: TGTGCCAGCAGCTCCGGACTGTACTACGAGCAGTACTTC.

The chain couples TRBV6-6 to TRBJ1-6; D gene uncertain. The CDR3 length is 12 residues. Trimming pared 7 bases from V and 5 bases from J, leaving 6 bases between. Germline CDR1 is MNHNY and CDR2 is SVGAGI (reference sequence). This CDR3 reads CASNFNNSPLHF. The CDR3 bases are TGTGCCAGCAATTTCAATAATTCACCCCTCCACTTT.

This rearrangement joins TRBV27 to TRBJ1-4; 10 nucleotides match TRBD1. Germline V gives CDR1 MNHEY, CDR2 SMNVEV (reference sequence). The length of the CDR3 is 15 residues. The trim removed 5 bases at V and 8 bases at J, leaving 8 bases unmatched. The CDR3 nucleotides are TGTGCCAGCAGTAGGCGGACAGGGGGGGAAGAAAAACTGTTTTTT. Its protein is CASSRRTGGEEKLFF.